Following are 27 T cell receptor beta chains from one sample sequenced in a study of T cell clonality in common variable immunodeficiency. Profiling relied on immunoSEQ multiplex PCR, and the TCRdb table lists in-frame clones only, not all of them. Recorded here are tens of thousands of clones, none singletons. Input material: peripheral blood mononuclear cells. The receptors come from a person between 18 and 75 years old in good health.

This clone showed up many times. Sequencing ends 3 residues short of the CDR3 end; the germline J gene provides the rest. The chain couples TRBV29-1 to TRBJ1-1; weak D call: TRBD1 (6 bases). Germline CDR1 and CDR2: SQVTM and ANQGSEA. Trimming took off 3 bases at V and 5 bases at J, with 10 bases between the two ends. The CDR3 length is 12 residues. The CDR3 region is CSVDRGGTEAFF. The sequenced part of the CDR3 DNA is TGCAGCGTTGACAGGGGAGGGACTGAA.

This clone was seen at least ten times. Read sequence stops 3 residues before the CDR3 end, and the germline J gene provides the missing end. The rearrangement uses TRBV19 and TRBJ1-2; 10 nucleotides align to TRBD1. The CDR3 consists of 15 residues. Trimming took 8 bases from V and 4 from J; bases not matched to a gene: 10. The germline V gene has CDR1 LNHDA and CDR2 SQIVND (reference sequence). The DNA read from the CDR3 is TGTGCCAGTCTACATCAGGGACAGGGGATCTATGGC. Encoded protein: CASLHQGQGIYG. Given in full, the CDR3 is CASLHQGQGIYGYTF.

In regard to this clone: The CDR3 extends 3 residues past the end of the read, so its final part is completed from the germline J gene. The chain couples TRBV2 to TRBJ1-5, with 7 bases aligning to TRBD1. CDR3 size: 13 residues. Trimming at V came to 6 bases and at J to 2 bases, leaving 1 base not matched to a gene. Germline V gives CDR1 SNHLY, CDR2 FYNNEI. CDR3 sequence reads: CASRGQGNQPQHF. CDR3 DNA, as far as it was read: TGTGCCAGCAGAGGACAGGGCAATCAGCCC.

The sample holds many counts of this clone. The read terminates 3 residues ahead of where the CDR3 ends, so the germline J gene completes it. The chain recombines TRBV20-1 with TRBJ2-7; 15 bases match TRBD2. The CDR3 extends over 18 amino acids. Trimming took 3 bases from V and 2 from J; bases not matched to a gene: 11. Germline V gene sequence: CDR1 DFQATT, CDR2 SNEGSKA (reference sequence). The DNA read from the CDR3 is TGCAGTGCTAGTCGATGGACTAGCGGGGGGGATACCCCCTACGAG. Its translation: CSASRWTSGGDTPYE. The complete CDR3 protein is CSASRWTSGGDTPYEQYF.

A word on this clone: The sequenced fragment ends 3 residues before the CDR3 boundary, so the rest is inferred from the germline J gene. V is TRBV11-2 and J is TRBJ1-5; D is perhaps TRBD1 (6 bases). The germline V gene has CDR1 SGHAT and CDR2 FQNNGV. CDR3 size: 15 residues. Trimming took 5 bases from V and 3 from J, leaving 14 bases between them. The sequenced CDR3 bases are TGTGCCAGCAGCCCATCGACAGGTATCAATCAGCCC. Residues: CASSPSTGINQP. In full, the CDR3 is CASSPSTGINQPQHF.

On this clone: Sequencing ends 3 residues short of the CDR3 end; the germline J gene provides the rest. This chain uses TRBV6-1 with TRBJ1-3; 7 bases line up with TRBD1. CDR1 is MNHNS and CDR2 is SASEGT in the germline V gene. V shed 1 base, J shed 4 bases, and the junction held 4 bases outside the gene matches. The CDR3 loop spans 15 amino acids. The CDR3 sequence is CASSEEGARGNTIYF. CDR3 DNA, as far as it was read: TGTGCCAGCAGTGAAGAGGGGGCGAGGGGAAACACC.

This clone was observed at least ten times. CDR3 residues: CSVGPVLTDTQYF. CDR3 bases read: TGCAGCGTTGGTCCGGTACTCACAGATACG. The V call is TRBV29-1, the J call TRBJ2-3; no clear D gene. The read gets to within 3 residues of the CDR3 end, and the germline J gene fills in the rest. CDR1 and CDR2 (germline): SQVTM, ANQGSEA. The V end was cut by 4 bases, the J end by 2 bases, with 10 bases between. The CDR3 runs to 13 residues.

On this clone itself: The DNA ends 3 residues before the CDR3 does, and the rest of the CDR3 is filled in from the germline J gene. The V and J genes are TRBV5-1 and TRBJ1-2, with 11 bases that match TRBD1. This CDR3 has 15 residues. Trimming at V came to 3 bases and at J to 3 bases, leaving 4 bases not matched to a gene. The V gene's germline CDR1 is SGHRS and CDR2 YFSETQ. CDR3: CASSWTGGDDYGYTF. The DNA read from the CDR3 is TGCGCCAGCAGCTGGACAGGGGGCGATGACTATGGC.

The CDR3 is CASSGGRDTDTQYF. CDR3 bases read: TGTGCCAGCAGTGGTGGGCGCGACACAGATACG. This chain joins TRBV6-4 and TRBJ2-3, with D unresolved. The DNA ends 3 residues before the CDR3 does, and the rest of the CDR3 is filled in from the germline J gene. This CDR3 has 14 amino acids. Germline lookup yields CDR1 MRHNA and CDR2 SNTAGT. The V and J ends lost 4 bases and 2 bases respectively, with 10 bases between them.

This clone showed up just a few times. The missing CDR3 end, 3 residues past where the read stops, is filled in from the germline J gene. This chain connects TRBV19 to TRBJ1-5, with TRBD1 as a possible D gene (6 bases). The V gene lost 8 bases and the J gene lost 0 bases, with 23 bases spanning the gap. The CDR3 has 18 amino acids. In germline, CDR1 is LNHDA, CDR2 SQIVND (reference sequence). Partial CDR3 DNA: TGTGCCAGTTCCCACCAGATCGACAGGATTGATAGCAATCAGCCC. Its protein product is CASSHQIDRIDSNQP. The CDR3 in its entirety is CASSHQIDRIDSNQPQHF.

The sample holds a few counts of this clone. The read comes to an end 3 residues before the CDR3 does, leaving the germline J gene to fill in the end. V usage is TRBV11-1 and J usage is TRBJ2-7; tentatively, D is TRBD1 (5 bases). The ends were cut back, 5 bases at V and 0 bases at J, with 11 bases in the middle. This CDR3 spans 14 amino acids. Per germline, CDR1 SGHAT and CDR2 FQDESV (reference sequence). Partial CDR3 DNA: TGTGCCAGCAGCGTACAGGACCTCTCCTACGAG. Translation: CASSVQDLSYE. The whole CDR3 sequence reads CASSVQDLSYEQYF.

In its sample, this clone was seen many times. The read comes to an end 3 residues before the CDR3 does, leaving the germline J gene to fill in the end. The genes are TRBV5-6 and TRBJ1-6; 7 bases fit TRBD1. Germline V CDR1 and CDR2: SGHDT, YYEEEE. The CDR3 covers 14 residues. The V segment lost 3 bases and the J segment 9 bases; nucleotides outside the gene matches: 6. The part of the CDR3 DNA that was read is TGTGCCAGCAGCTCGGGACAGTCAGGTTCACCC. Translation gives CASSSGQSGSP. The full CDR3 is CASSSGQSGSPLHF.

A note on this clone: Read data end 3 residues before the CDR3 end; the end is taken from the germline J gene. The rearrangement links TRBV7-8 to TRBJ1-1; 8 bases match TRBD1. Germline CDR1 is SGHVS and CDR2 is FQNEAQ. Trimming took 5 bases from V and 1 from J; bases not matched to a gene: 0. The CDR3 covers 13 residues. CDR3 protein: CASSGQGNTEAFF. The CDR3 bases that were read are TGTGCCAGCAGCGGACAGGGGAACACTGAA.

In its sample, this clone was seen a few times. The missing CDR3 end, 3 residues past where the read stops, is filled in from the germline J gene. The chain joins TRBV20-1 to TRBJ1-3; D unresolved. The length of the CDR3 is 13 residues. Germline V gene data show CDR1 as DFQATT and CDR2 as SNEGSKA (reference sequence). The V gene lost 3 bases and the J gene lost 4 bases, with 10 bases spanning the gap. CDR3 in amino acids: CSARKGAGNTIYF. The sequenced part of the CDR3 DNA is TGCAGTGCTAGGAAGGGCGCAGGAAACACC.

About this clone: Coverage ceases 3 residues before the CDR3 finishes, and the germline J gene fills in the end. J is TRBJ2-3 and V is TRBV7-6; possible D gene TRBD2, 6 bases. The CDR3 is 14 residues long. Germline V gene data show CDR1 as SGHVS and CDR2 as FNYEAQ. The covered CDR3 bases are TGTGCCAGCAGCTTAGGCGGGGTGGGGGAGACG. Protein: CASSLGGVGET. The full CDR3 reads CASSLGGVGETQYF.

This clone has a count of ten or more. The sequenced part of the CDR3 DNA is TGTGCCAGCAGGACAGAGGGGGGGAGCACCGGGGAG. This gives the protein CASRTEGGSTGE. The CDR3 in full is CASRTEGGSTGELFF. V and J are TRBV4-2 and TRBJ2-2; possibly TRBD2 for D (7 bases). The read comes to an end 3 residues before the CDR3 does, leaving the germline J gene to fill in the end. Germline V lookup: CDR1 LGHNA, CDR2 YNFKEQ. The CDR3 has 15 residues. Between the trimmed V and J ends, which lost 6 bases and 4 bases, there was a span of 15 bases.

This clone was counted ten times or more. The read gets to within 3 residues of the CDR3 end, and the germline J gene fills in the rest. V gene TRBV9 combines with J gene TRBJ2-3; 9 bases fit TRBD1. V was clipped by 5 bases and J by 1 base; unmatched bases: 5. Germline loops: CDR1 SGDLS, CDR2 YYNGEE. The CDR3 is 15 residues long. The part of the CDR3 DNA that was read is TGTGCCAGCAGGTACAGGGGGCGCGGCACAGATACG. It codes for CASRYRGRGTDT. The whole CDR3 protein is CASRYRGRGTDTQYF.

With respect to this clone: The missing CDR3 end, 3 residues past where the read stops, is filled in from the germline J gene. The rearrangement uses TRBV5-3 and TRBJ2-2; D perhaps matches TRBD2 (5 bases). TRBV5-3 is marked as an open reading frame, function uncertain. The CDR3 runs 15 residues. Between the trimmed V and J ends, which lost 1 base and 5 bases, there was a span of 12 bases. The CDR3: CARSLPGVSTGELFF. Incomplete CDR3 DNA: TGTGCCAGAAGCTTGCCCGGGGTTAGTACCGGGGAG.

Regarding this clone: The read halts 3 residues ahead of the CDR3 end, with the missing end drawn from the germline J gene. This sequence joins TRBV7-2 and TRBJ1-2; no clear D. The CDR3 extends over 12 amino acids. CDR1 and CDR2 from the germline V gene are SGHTA and FQGNSA. CDR3 amino acids: CASSFVRSDYTF. The covered CDR3 bases are TGTGCCAGCAGCTTCGTGAGGTCTGAC.

This clone was seen a few times. The part of the CDR3 DNA that was read is TGTGCCAGCAGCTTACACAACATGAACACTGAA. Translating it yields CASSLHNMNTE. The entire CDR3 protein reads CASSLHNMNTEAFF. The chain combines TRBV7-9 with TRBJ1-1; D uncertain. The sequence runs out 3 residues before the end of the CDR3; the remainder is reconstructed from the germline J gene. Germline CDR1 reads SEHNR; CDR2 reads FQNEAQ (reference sequence). CDR3 length: 14 amino acids. V gave up 2 bases and J gave up 0 bases, with 7 bases separating them.

This clone was observed many times. The sequence runs out 3 residues before the end of the CDR3; the remainder is reconstructed from the germline J gene. The V call is TRBV20-1, the J call TRBJ1-4, with 8 bases matching TRBD1. The germline V gene has CDR1 DFQATT and CDR2 SNEGSKA (reference sequence). This CDR3 has 15 amino acids. This chain's CDR3 is CSAPDRELSSTKLFF. CDR3 DNA (partial): TGCAGTGCTCCGGACAGGGAGCTCAGTTCGACGAAA.

Ten or more counts support this clone. The CDR3 end falls 3 residues outside the read, so it is completed with the germline J gene. The chain carries TRBV5-6 and TRBJ2-7; D possibly corresponds to TRBD2 (6 bases). Germline loops: CDR1 SGHDT, CDR2 YYEEEE. The V end was cut by 5 bases, the J end by 6 bases, with 9 bases between. The CDR3 is 11 residues long. The CDR3 region is CASRMEGEQYF. The part of the CDR3 DNA that was read is TGTGCCAGCAGGATGGAGGGCGAG.

Details on this clone: Read sequence stops 3 residues before the CDR3 end, and the germline J gene provides the missing end. This chain links TRBV18 with TRBJ1-1; perhaps TRBD1 as D (5 bases). Germline V gene sequence: CDR1 KGHSH, CDR2 LQKENI. The CDR3 has 15 amino acids. V lost 2 bases, J lost 0 bases, and 10 bases lay in between. The covered CDR3 bases are TGTGCCAGCTCACCAGGGGCGGATATGAACACTGAA. It codes for CASSPGADMNTE. Given in full, the CDR3 is CASSPGADMNTEAFF.

The table lists this clone with many counts. The CDR3 is CASSPPGGYEQYF. CDR3 bases read: TGTGCCAGCAGCCCCCCCGGGGGTTACGAG. The rearrangement links TRBV7-6 to TRBJ2-7; possibly TRBD2 for D (6 bases). The read is 3 residues too short to cover the CDR3 end, so that end is filled in from the germline J gene. With 5 bases removed from V and 4 bases from J, the gap between germline ends came to 12 bases. This CDR3 region has 13 residues. CDR1 is SGHVS and CDR2 is FNYEAQ in the germline V gene.

This clone was counted ten times or more. The DNA ends 3 residues before the CDR3 does, and the rest of the CDR3 is filled in from the germline J gene. V usage is TRBV5-1 and J usage is TRBJ2-5; 7 bases fit TRBD1. The CDR3 contains 12 residues. The V gene's germline CDR1 is SGHRS and CDR2 YFSETQ. Unmatched junction bases numbered 2, after V lost 7 bases and J lost 2 bases. The part of the CDR3 DNA that was read is TGCGCCAGCTCGACAGGGCAAGAGACC. The encoded protein is CASSTGQET. From start to end, the CDR3 is CASSTGQETQYF.

This clone was counted ten times or more. The CDR3 sequence: CASSSLAGDSNQPQHF. The CDR3 DNA, read in part, is TGTGCCAGCTCATCCCTAGCAGGGGATAGCAATCAGCCC. The chain recombines TRBV18 with TRBJ1-5, with a tentative D call TRBD1 (6 bases). The read ends 3 residues before the CDR3 terminus; that terminus is restored from the germline J gene. The CDR3 extends over 16 amino acids. Trimming cost V 5 bases and J 0 bases, with 14 bases left between them. Germline values: CDR1 KGHSH, CDR2 LQKENI. The whole variable domain, filled in from reference TRBV18 and TRBJ1-5, reads NAGVMQNPRHLVRRRGQEARLRCSPMKGHSHVYWYRQLPEEGLKFMVYLQKENIIDESGMPKERFSAEFPKEGPSILRIQQVVRGDSAAYFCASSSLAGDSNQPQHFGDGTRLSIL.

Ten or more counts support this clone. The sequence runs out 3 residues before the end of the CDR3; the remainder is reconstructed from the germline J gene. This sequence joins TRBV5-1 and TRBJ1-5; TRBD1 agrees at 9 bases. The CDR3 contains 17 residues. Germline-derived CDR1 and CDR2 are SGHRS and YFSETQ. Trimming took 9 bases from V and 0 from J; bases not matched to a gene: 13. The CDR3 sequence: CANNPGTGPYSNQPQHF. The covered CDR3 bases are TGCGCCAACAACCCCGGGACAGGGCCCTATAGCAATCAGCCC.